The entry below gives a single T cell receptor (beta chain) sequence along with its context. The data originate from a study of blood T cell repertoires in COVID-19. Study-wide context: T cells, B-cell-depleted T cells, or PBMCs provided the cDNA or gDNA that served as material.

Each exposed participant met a COVID-19 case in the 2 weeks preceding study entry. Authors' data handling: Reference gene primer amplification gave estimated nucleated cell counts. Profiled with immunoSEQ multiplex PCR; TCRdb holds only in-frame clones, not every one. V and J calls and clone size are copied from that table; D and trimming were computed from the DNA. The repertoire holds 250,000 or so clones, approximately 84% seen once, with approximately 6.6% in the top ten. Germline CDR1 and CDR2: SGHNT and YYREEE (reference sequence). Trimming at V came to 4 bases and at J to 0 bases, leaving 4 bases not matched to a gene. This CDR3 is built from 15 residues.

The chain employs TRBV5-4 and TRBJ1-3; TRBD1 agrees at 7 bases. This sequence was found in a woman aged 50 to 60 who had been exposed to COVID-19. The sequenced sample was PBMCs or T cells enriched from blood (not recorded which). The CDR3 here is CASSRTGASGNTIYF. The CDR3 DNA reads TGTGCCAGCAGCCGGACAGGAGCCTCTGGAAACACCATATATTTT.